This T cell receptor (beta chain) was found in a study of cytomegalovirus exposure and HLA in healthy donors. Clones were read by immunoSEQ multiplex PCR, and TCRdb kept only the in-frame ones, dropping some. The data show about 140,000 clones, with about nine tenths seen just once and 2.9% held by the top ten. Separation from the roughly 670-subject first cohort characterized the approximately 120-subject validation cohort, to which the donors belonged. Remarks on this clone: Its antigen is unidentified.

Germline-derived CDR1 and CDR2 are SGHRS and YFSETQ. This CDR3 contains 16 residues. V was shortened by 2 bases and J by 2 bases, with 17 bases between the two germline ends. The study's findings and limits: Reportedly, diagnosis of cytomegalovirus status by the classifier showed high specificity and sensitivity.

The sample taken for sequencing was PBMCs. The chain employs TRBV5-1 and TRBJ2-7; the D gene is possibly TRBD1 (5 bases). This sequence originates from a man between 18 and 29 years old in good health and CMV-seronegative. The CDR3 reads CASSFQGSVATYEQYF. Written as DNA, the CDR3 is TGCGCCAGCAGCTTCCAGGGTAGTGTAGCTACCTACGAGCAGTACTTC.